Listed here are 3 T cell receptor beta chains from one sample, sequenced in a study of cytomegalovirus exposure and HLA in healthy donors. The primer mix had 60 Vbeta and 13 Jbeta primers. Repertoires were generated with immunoSEQ multiplex PCR, while TCRdb's copy carries only in-frame clones and drops some. The sample holds roughly 50,000 clones. Specimen: PBMCs. These receptors all come from a woman aged 40 to 55 in good health and CMV-seronegative.

The CDR3 sequence is CASSQGLAGGLYEQYF. The CDR3 DNA is TGTGCCAGCAGCCAAGGACTAGCGGGGGGCCTCTACGAGCAGTACTTC. V is TRBV4-2 and J is TRBJ2-7; 13 nucleotides agree with TRBD2. The length of the CDR3 is 16 residues. Germline V gene sequence: CDR1 LGHNA, CDR2 YNFKEQ. The V gene end was trimmed by 1 base and the J gene end by 3 bases; junction bases not matched to a gene: 3.

V is TRBV14 and J is TRBJ2-5, with D tentatively TRBD1 (6 bases). Trimming took off 1 base at V and 9 bases at J, with 12 bases between the two ends. This CDR3 is built from 13 residues. Germline CDR1 reads SGHDN; CDR2 reads FVKESK. The chain's CDR3 is CASSQGGNRAQYF. CDR3 nucleotides: TGTGCCAGCAGCCAAGGGGGGAACAGGGCCCAGTACTTC.

The chain has TRBV5-5 and TRBJ2-3; tentative D call: TRBD1 (6 bases). V was shortened by 4 bases and J by 0 bases, with 9 bases between the two germline ends. Germline V CDR1 and CDR2: SGHKS, YYEKEE (reference sequence). The CDR3 is 14 residues long. CDR3 bases: TGTGCCAGCAGCCCGACAGGTAGCACAGATACGCAGTATTTT. Amino acids: CASSPTGSTDTQYF.